This T cell receptor beta chain is from a study of cytomegalovirus exposure and HLA in healthy donors. CDR1 SGHRS and CDR2 YFSETQ come from the germline V gene. The CDR3 contains 14 residues. With V trimmed by 9 bases and J by 4 bases, 9 bases remained unmatched. Points from the study as a whole: Among CMV-associated TCR beta chains, most appeared HLA-restricted in a later analysis. Immune exposure data for these donors was limited to CMV serostatus.

Concerning this clone: Its specificity is unknown.

The PCR used 60 Vbeta and 13 Jbeta primers. Clones were read by immunoSEQ multiplex PCR, and TCRdb kept only the in-frame ones, dropping some. The sample gives about 180,000 clones, roughly 82% of which show up once; roughly 1.4% is in the top ten. The chain joins TRBV5-1 to TRBJ1-4; TRBD1 matches 7 bases. The sequenced sample was PBMCs. The receptor's source is a man between 40 and 49 years old in good health and CMV-seronegative. CDR3 sequence: CATSSGGINEKLFF. The CDR3 coding sequence is TGCGCCACTTCTTCAGGGGGGATTAATGAAAAACTGTTTTTT.